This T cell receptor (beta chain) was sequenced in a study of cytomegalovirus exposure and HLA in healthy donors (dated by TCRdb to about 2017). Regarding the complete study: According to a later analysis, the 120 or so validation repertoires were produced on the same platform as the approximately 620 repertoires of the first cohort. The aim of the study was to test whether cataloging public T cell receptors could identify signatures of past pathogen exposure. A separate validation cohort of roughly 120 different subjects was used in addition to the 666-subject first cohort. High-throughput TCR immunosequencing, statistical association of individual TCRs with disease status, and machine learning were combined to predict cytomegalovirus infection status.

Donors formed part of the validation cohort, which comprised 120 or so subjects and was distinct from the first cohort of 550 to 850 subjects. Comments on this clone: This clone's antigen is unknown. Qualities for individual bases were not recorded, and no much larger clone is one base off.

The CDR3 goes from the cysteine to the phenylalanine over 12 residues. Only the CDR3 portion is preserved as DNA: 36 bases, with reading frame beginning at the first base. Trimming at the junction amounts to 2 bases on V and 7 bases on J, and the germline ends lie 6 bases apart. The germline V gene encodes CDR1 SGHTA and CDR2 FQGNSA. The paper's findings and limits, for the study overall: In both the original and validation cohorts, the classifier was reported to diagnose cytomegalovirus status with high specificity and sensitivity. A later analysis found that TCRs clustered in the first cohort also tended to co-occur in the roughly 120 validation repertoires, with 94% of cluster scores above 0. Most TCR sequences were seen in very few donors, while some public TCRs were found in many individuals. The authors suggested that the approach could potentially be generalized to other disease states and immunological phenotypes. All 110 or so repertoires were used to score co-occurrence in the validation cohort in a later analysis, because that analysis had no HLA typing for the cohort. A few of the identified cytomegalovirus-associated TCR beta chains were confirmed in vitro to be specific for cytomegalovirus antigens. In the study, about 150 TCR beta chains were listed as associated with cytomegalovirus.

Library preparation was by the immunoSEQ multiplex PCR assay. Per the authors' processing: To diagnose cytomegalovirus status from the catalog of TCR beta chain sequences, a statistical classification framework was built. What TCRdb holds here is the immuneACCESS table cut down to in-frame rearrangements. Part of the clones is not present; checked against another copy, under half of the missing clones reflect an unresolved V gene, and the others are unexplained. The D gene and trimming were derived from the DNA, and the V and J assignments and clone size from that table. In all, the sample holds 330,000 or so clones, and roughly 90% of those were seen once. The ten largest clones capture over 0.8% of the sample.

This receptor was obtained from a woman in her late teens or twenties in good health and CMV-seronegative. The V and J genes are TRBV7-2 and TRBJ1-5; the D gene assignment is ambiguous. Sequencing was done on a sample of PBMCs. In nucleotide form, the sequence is TGTGCCAGCAGCTTAAGGGAGCAGCCCCAGCATTTT. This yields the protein CASSLREQPQHF.